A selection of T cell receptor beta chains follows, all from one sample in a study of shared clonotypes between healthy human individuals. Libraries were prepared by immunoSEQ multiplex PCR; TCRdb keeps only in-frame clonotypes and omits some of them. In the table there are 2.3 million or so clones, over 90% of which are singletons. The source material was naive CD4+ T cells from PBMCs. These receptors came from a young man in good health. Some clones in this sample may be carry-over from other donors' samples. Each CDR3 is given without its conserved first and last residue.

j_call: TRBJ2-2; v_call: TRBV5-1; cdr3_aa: ASSVQGNNDGELF
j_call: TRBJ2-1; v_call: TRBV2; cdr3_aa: ASSQAGNEQF
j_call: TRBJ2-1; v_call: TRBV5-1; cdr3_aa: ASSLRQGDYNEQF
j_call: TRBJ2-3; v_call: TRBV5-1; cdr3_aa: ASSPGQLLTDTQY
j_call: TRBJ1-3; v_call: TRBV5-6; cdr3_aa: ASSPGQRNTIY
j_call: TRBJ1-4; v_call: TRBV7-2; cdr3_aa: ASSLFVPATNEKLF
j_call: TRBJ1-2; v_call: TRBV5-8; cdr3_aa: ASSLVSRGPGYGYT
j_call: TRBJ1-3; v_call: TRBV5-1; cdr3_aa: ASSLVGTGNTIY
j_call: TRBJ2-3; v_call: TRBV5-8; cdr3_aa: ASSLGWGVWTSGTDTQY
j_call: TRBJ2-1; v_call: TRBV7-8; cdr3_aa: ASSLLLAGTGKQF
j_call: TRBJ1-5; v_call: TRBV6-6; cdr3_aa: ASSYGQAPNQPQH
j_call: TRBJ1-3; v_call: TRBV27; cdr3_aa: ASRLAGGGNTIY
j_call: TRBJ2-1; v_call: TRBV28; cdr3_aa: ASSSSGAGRGEQF
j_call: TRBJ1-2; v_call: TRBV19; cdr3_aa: ASKRGQGPNYGYT
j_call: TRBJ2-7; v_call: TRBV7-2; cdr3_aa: ASSPRGTGSYEQY
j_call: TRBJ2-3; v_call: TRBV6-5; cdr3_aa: ASSYSIATDTQY
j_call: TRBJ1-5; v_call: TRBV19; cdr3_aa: ASSIGGSSNQPQH
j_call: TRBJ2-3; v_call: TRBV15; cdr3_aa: ATSRDRGSTDTQY
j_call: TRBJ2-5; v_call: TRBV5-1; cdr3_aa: ASSLGQVLGTQY
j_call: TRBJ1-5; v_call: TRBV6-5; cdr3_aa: ASGTAVNQPQH
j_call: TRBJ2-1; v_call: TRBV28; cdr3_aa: ASRQQGIDEQF
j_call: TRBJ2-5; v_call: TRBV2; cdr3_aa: ASSLRGGSEETQY
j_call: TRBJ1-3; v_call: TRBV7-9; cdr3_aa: ASSLLPGNTIY
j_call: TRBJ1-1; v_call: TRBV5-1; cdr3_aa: ASSPGQMRTLAF
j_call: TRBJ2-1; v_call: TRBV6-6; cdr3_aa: ASVSLQGEDYNEQF
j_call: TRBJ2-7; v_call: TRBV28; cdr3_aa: ASTYQGGQY
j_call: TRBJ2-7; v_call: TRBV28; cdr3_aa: ASSSTSGRRYEQY
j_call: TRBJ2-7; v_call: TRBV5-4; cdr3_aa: ASSLGQGVWEQY
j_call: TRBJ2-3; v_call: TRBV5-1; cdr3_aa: ASSLGAASSTDTQY
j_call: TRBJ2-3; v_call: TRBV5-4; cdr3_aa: ASSLRTGGTSTDTQY
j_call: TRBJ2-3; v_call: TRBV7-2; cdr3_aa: ASSYQGTPDTQY
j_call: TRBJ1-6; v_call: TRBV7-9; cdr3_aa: ASSLEPSSYNSPLH
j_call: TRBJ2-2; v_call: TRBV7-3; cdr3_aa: ASSRLAGNTGELF
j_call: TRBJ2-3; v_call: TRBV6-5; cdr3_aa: ASSYSWAGANTQY
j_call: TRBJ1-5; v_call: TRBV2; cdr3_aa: ASRGQAFNQPQH
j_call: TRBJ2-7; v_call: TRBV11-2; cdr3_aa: ASSSQGTLPYEQY
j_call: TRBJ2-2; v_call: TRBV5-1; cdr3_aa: ASSFGSSENTGELF
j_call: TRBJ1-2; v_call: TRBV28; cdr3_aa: ASSSTFRDSDGYT
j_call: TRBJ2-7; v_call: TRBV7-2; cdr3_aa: ASSLGWTYEQY
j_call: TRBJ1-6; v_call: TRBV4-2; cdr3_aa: ASSQDFQSWGDSPLH
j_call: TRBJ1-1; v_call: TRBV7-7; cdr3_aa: ASSPEGGVIMNTEAF
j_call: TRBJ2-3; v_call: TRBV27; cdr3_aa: ASSLRTGSGWDTQY
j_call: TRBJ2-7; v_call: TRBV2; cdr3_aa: ASSEGSGRIYEQY
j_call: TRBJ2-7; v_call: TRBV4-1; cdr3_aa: ASSQVVITYEQY
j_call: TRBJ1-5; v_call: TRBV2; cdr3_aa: ASRAGTASNQPQH
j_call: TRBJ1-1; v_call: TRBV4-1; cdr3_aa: ASRNRAMNTEAF
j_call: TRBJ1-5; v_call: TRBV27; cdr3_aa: ASKGTGLIGNQPQH
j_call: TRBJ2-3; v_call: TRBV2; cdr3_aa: ASRASGRVGQY
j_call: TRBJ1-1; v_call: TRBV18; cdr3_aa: ASSRSRVFDTEAF
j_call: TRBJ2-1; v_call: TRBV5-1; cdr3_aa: ASSLEDLGGEQF
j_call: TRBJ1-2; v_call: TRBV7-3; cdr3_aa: ASSLTPPDRDGYT
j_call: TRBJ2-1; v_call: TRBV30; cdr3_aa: AWWGGVVSGQF
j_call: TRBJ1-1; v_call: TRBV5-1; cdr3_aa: ASSLATSNEAF
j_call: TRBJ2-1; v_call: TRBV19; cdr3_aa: ASSDRLAGGYNEQF
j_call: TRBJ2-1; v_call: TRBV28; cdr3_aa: ASSDRSSYNEQF
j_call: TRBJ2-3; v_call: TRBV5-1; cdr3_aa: ASSLVHREDTQY
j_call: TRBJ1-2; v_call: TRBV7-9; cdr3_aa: ASSLADYGYT